The source of this T cell receptor beta chain is a study of T-cell memory formation after mild COVID-19. Study-level results: Shrinking CD4+ clones were chiefly CM and EM; CD8+ ones were chiefly EMRA.

TCRdb re-analysed the 5' RACE reads in MiXCR, keeping a single row per CDR3 protein. The sample includes roughly 80,000 distinct CDR3 sequences, approximately 15% of them seen just once. The V gene's germline CDR1 is SEHNR and CDR2 FQNEAQ (reference sequence). V gave up 1 base and J gave up 10 bases, with 16 bases separating them. The CDR3 has 14 residues. This clonotype was observed a few times. Its target is unknown. This receptor was obtained from an adult woman who had mild COVID-19 (a few samples of this study predate the infection). Cell type and time point are not known. Sequencing was carried out using PBMCs or a T cell subset sorted from them (not recorded which). V gene TRBV7-9 combines with J gene TRBJ1-1, with D perhaps matching TRBD1 (5 bases). The CDR3 DNA is TGTGCCAGCAGCTTAGAGACGTGGGGGGTCGGAGCTTTCTTT. Amino acid sequence: CASSLETWGVGAFF.